The clone carrying this T cell receptor (beta chain) was detected ten times or more. What it binds is not known. The entry originates in a study of regulatory T cells in long-lasting Graves disease. Study-wide context: Patients with new Graves' disease had used antithyroid drugs below 3 months.

Study results and limitations: Persistent disease showed a preference for TRBV28, TRBJ1-2 and TRBJ2-5.

Indicated time point: newly diagnosed GD, antithyroid drugs for less than 3 months. Extracted PBMC RNA gave rise to the TCR library. Construction of the TCR beta libraries employed iRepertoire HTBI primers in conjunction with Arm-PCR of CDR3 regions. MiXCR was run by TCRdb on the multiplex PCR reads, yielding one entry per CDR3 protein. The table shows a few hundred thousand distinct CDR3 sequences, with 13% occurring only once. The J segment lost 1 base and the V segment lost 3 bases, leaving 9 bases of the junction unmatched. Germline assignment: CDR1 SGHRS and CDR2 YFSETQ. The CDR3 loop spans 18 amino acids. This sample was shared with a second study, whose subject was T cells in Graves' hyperthyroidism and ophthalmopathy.

The material was peripheral blood mononuclear cells (PBMCs), obtained at new diagnosis, from a patient treated with antithyroid drugs. The V call is TRBV5-1, the J call TRBJ2-5, with 13 bases lining up with TRBD2. This receptor was identified in a man younger than 45 with Graves disease. This CDR3 reads CASSSGLAGVWAQETQYF. CDR3 DNA sequence: TGCGCCAGCAGCTCTGGACTAGCGGGAGTGTGGGCCCAAGAGACCCAGTACTTC.